A selection of T cell receptor beta chains follows, all from one sample in a study of T cell repertoires in cytomegalovirus infection. TCRdb re-called the reads through MiXCR, storing one row per CDR3 protein. The sample comprises 300,000 to 400,000 distinct CDR3 sequences, about 29% of which are singletons, and 20% rests with the top ten. No antigen is known for these receptors. The material was cultured PBMCs, obtained from culture after CMV antigen stimulation. The receptors were gathered from a human donor in good health (CMV status not recorded). Some clones in this sample may be carry-over from other donors' samples. Both conserved end residues are part of each CDR3. D genes are given only for firm matches. Only part of the rows carry a size: once, few, many, or a class if the clone is expanded.

D: .
size: .
V: TRBV7-9
J: TRBJ2-7
DNA: TGTGCCAGCAGCTTAGGTGCAGGCACCAACGAGCAGTACTTC
CDR3: CASSLGAGTNEQYF

D: .
size: .
V: TRBV13
J: TRBJ2-1
DNA: TGTGCCAGCAGCCGTCCCAGTAGCTGGGGGTACAATGAGCAGTTCTTC
CDR3: CASSRPSSWGYNEQFF

D: .
size: few
V: TRBV7-9
J: TRBJ1-1
DNA: TGTGCCAGCATTGCCCAGGGACCTGTCACTGAAGCTTTCTTT
CDR3: CASIAQGPVTEAFF

D: TRBD1
size: .
V: TRBV11-2
J: TRBJ1-6
DNA: TGTGCCAGCAGCTTATGGGCGACAGGGACAAATTCACCCCTCCACTTT
CDR3: CASSLWATGTNSPLHF

D: TRBD2
size: .
V: TRBV4-1
J: TRBJ2-1
DNA: TGCGCCAGCAGCCAAGATTTACTAGCGGGGGGTGAGAGCTCCTACAATGAGCAGTTCTTC
CDR3: CASSQDLLAGGESSYNEQFF

D: .
size: few
V: TRBV7-2
J: TRBJ2-3
DNA: TGTGCCAGCAGCTCCTCAGGCGCTTATCTGCGGGGCCCAACAGATACGCAGTATTTT
CDR3: CASSSSGAYLRGPTDTQYF

D: .
size: .
V: TRBV7-6
J: TRBJ2-6
DNA: TGTGCCAGCAGCTTCAGGGGCGCAGGGGCCAACGTCCTGACTTTC
CDR3: CASSFRGAGANVLTF

D: TRBD2
size: many
V: TRBV4-1
J: TRBJ2-7
DNA: TGCGCCAGCAGCCAAGACCCGTCCGTGACTAGCGGACTCTACGAGCAGTACTTC
CDR3: CASSQDPSVTSGLYEQYF

D: TRBD2
size: .
V: TRBV5-4
J: TRBJ2-5
DNA: TGTGCCAGCAGCCCGGGGGGGGCAGAGACCCAGTACTTC
CDR3: CASSPGGAETQYF

D: TRBD1
size: .
V: TRBV7-9
J: TRBJ1-3
DNA: TGTGCCAGCAGCCCCCCAGGGGGCATAGGAAACACCATATATTTT
CDR3: CASSPPGGIGNTIYF

D: .
size: few
V: TRBV11-2
J: TRBJ2-2
DNA: TGTGCCAGCAACGTTTTTCCGAACACCGGGGAGCTGTTTTTT
CDR3: CASNVFPNTGELFF

D: .
size: few
V: TRBV19
J: TRBJ2-3
DNA: TGTGCCAGTAGTACCCTCTTCGGGGGGCCAGATACGCAGTATTTT
CDR3: CASSTLFGGPDTQYF

D: .
size: many
V: TRBV20-1
J: TRBJ2-1
DNA: TGCAGTGCTAGAGATTTTGTCAATGAGCAGTTCTTC
CDR3: CSARDFVNEQFF

D: TRBD2
size: many
V: TRBV6-1
J: TRBJ2-7
DNA: TGTGCCAGCAGTGCGGGACTAGCGGGAAGAGACGAGCAGTACTTC
CDR3: CASSAGLAGRDEQYF

D: .
size: .
V: TRBV7-8
J: TRBJ1-5
DNA: TGTGCCAGCAGCCAGGTGGAAAATCAGCCCCAGCATTTT
CDR3: CASSQVENQPQHF

D: .
size: few
V: TRBV29-1
J: TRBJ2-7
DNA: TGCAGCGTTGATGATGGTACCTACGAGCAGTACTTC
CDR3: CSVDDGTYEQYF

D: .
size: few
V: TRBV7-2
J: TRBJ2-1
DNA: TGTGCCAGCAGCTTAGTCGGCCGGGAGTCCAATGAGCAGTTCTTC
CDR3: CASSLVGRESNEQFF

D: .
size: few
V: TRBV6-6
J: TRBJ2-7
DNA: TGTGCCAGCAGTTACTCGGCGGAATTAGGGCAGTACTTC
CDR3: CASSYSAELGQYF

D: TRBD1
size: .
V: TRBV12-3/TRBV12-4
J: TRBJ2-7
DNA: TGTGCCAGCATCTCGGGACAGGGAATGGGCGAGCAGTACTTC
CDR3: CASISGQGMGEQYF

D: TRBD2
size: many
V: TRBV7-2
J: TRBJ2-3
DNA: TGTGCCAGCAGACGGACTAGCGGGGGGTGGGATACGCAGTATTTT
CDR3: CASRRTSGGWDTQYF

D: .
size: .
V: TRBV6-4
J: TRBJ1-1
DNA: TGTGCCAGCAGTGCCTTGACTGGCACTGAAGCTTTCTTT
CDR3: CASSALTGTEAFF

D: .
size: .
V: TRBV19
J: TRBJ1-5
DNA: TGTGCCAGTAGTATACCCTCGGGGCAGATTAGCAATCAGCCCCAGCATTTT
CDR3: CASSIPSGQISNQPQHF

D: TRBD2
size: few
V: TRBV20-1
J: TRBJ2-1
DNA: TGCAGTGCTAGTAATCCGTCGCTAGCGGCTAATGAGCAGTTCTTC
CDR3: CSASNPSLAANEQFF

D: TRBD1
size: once
V: TRBV23-1
J: TRBJ2-3
DNA: TGCGCCAGCAGTCCCCCCTCGGGACAGCACCAAGATACGCAGTATTTT
CDR3: CASSPPSGQHQDTQYF

D: .
size: .
V: TRBV7-2
J: TRBJ2-1
DNA: TGTGCCAGCAGCTTAGTGTATGTATTAGCGGTCCCCAATGAGCAGTTCTTC
CDR3: CASSLVYVLAVPNEQFF

D: .
size: many
V: TRBV6-2/TRBV6-3
J: TRBJ1-4
DNA: TGTGCCAGCACCCCCCCGGGCCTGGAAAAACTGTTTTTT
CDR3: CASTPPGLEKLFF

D: .
size: .
V: TRBV3-1
J: TRBJ2-5
DNA: TGTGCCAGCAGCTTAGGGGTCCTAGAGACCCAGTACTTC
CDR3: CASSLGVLETQYF

D: .
size: .
V: TRBV12-3/TRBV12-4
J: TRBJ1-1
DNA: TGTGCCAGCAGTCCGGGAGGAGTGGGCACTGAAGCTTTCTTT
CDR3: CASSPGGVGTEAFF

D: TRBD1
size: few
V: TRBV6-5
J: TRBJ2-5
DNA: TGTGCCAGCAGTTACGGGACAGGTGTTCAAGAGACCCAGTACTTC
CDR3: CASSYGTGVQETQYF

D: .
size: .
V: TRBV4-1
J: TRBJ2-7
DNA: TGTGCCAGCAGCCAAGGACCGGGAATCCTCTACGAGCAGTACTTC
CDR3: CASSQGPGILYEQYF

D: .
size: few
V: TRBV6-1
J: TRBJ2-2
DNA: TGTGCCAGCAGTGAGTTGGCAGGGAGTTGGACCGGGGAGCTGTTTTTT
CDR3: CASSELAGSWTGELFF

D: .
size: few
V: TRBV6-6
J: TRBJ1-2
DNA: TGTGCCAGCAGTTACGAGGGCGGCTACACCTTC
CDR3: CASSYEGGYTF

D: .
size: few
V: TRBV7-2
J: TRBJ2-6
DNA: TGTGCCAGCAGCTCCAGGACAGCTGGGGCCAACGTCCTGACTTTC
CDR3: CASSSRTAGANVLTF

D: .
size: few
V: TRBV27
J: TRBJ1-1
DNA: TGTGCCAGCAACGCGCCGTGGGGGTCTGAAGCTTTCTTT
CDR3: CASNAPWGSEAFF

D: .
size: .
V: TRBV6-1
J: TRBJ1-5
DNA: TGTGCCAGCACCCGAGGTCTCAGGGCAAATCAGCCCCAGCATTTT
CDR3: CASTRGLRANQPQHF

D: .
size: many
V: TRBV7-2
J: TRBJ2-3
DNA: TGTGCCAGCAGCCGTATTTTTGGGGATACGCAGTATTTT
CDR3: CASSRIFGDTQYF

D: .
size: many
V: TRBV7-8
J: TRBJ1-5
DNA: TGTGCCAGCAGCCCGACGGAAAATCAGCCCCAGCATTTT
CDR3: CASSPTENQPQHF

D: TRBD1
size: many
V: TRBV28
J: TRBJ2-5
DNA: TGTGCCAGCAGTTTACCCCCCGGGACAGGGAGTCTCTCGGGGTACCAAGAGACCCAGTACTTC
CDR3: CASSLPPGTGSLSGYQETQYF

D: .
size: .
V: TRBV6-2/TRBV6-3
J: TRBJ1-1
DNA: TGTGCCAGCAAACGGAGGGATGAAGCTTTCTTT
CDR3: CASKRRDEAFF

D: .
size: .
V: TRBV18
J: TRBJ1-1
DNA: TGTGCCACTCTAGGGGGGACCGGCACTGAAGCTTTCTTT
CDR3: CATLGGTGTEAFF

D: TRBD1
size: .
V: TRBV19
J: TRBJ1-4
DNA: TGTGCCAGTCAAAAACGACAGGGAGGAAGTGAAAAACTGTTTTTT
CDR3: CASQKRQGGSEKLFF

D: .
size: .
V: TRBV19
J: TRBJ2-7
DNA: TGTGCCAGTAGTATAGAGCGGGTCGGCGAGCAGTACTTC
CDR3: CASSIERVGEQYF

D: TRBD2
size: .
V: TRBV12-3/TRBV12-4
J: TRBJ2-1
DNA: TGTGCCAGCACCTTCTCTAGCGGGCCTTGGGATGAGCAGTTCTTC
CDR3: CASTFSSGPWDEQFF

D: TRBD2
size: many
V: TRBV7-2
J: TRBJ2-1
DNA: TGTGCCAGCAGCTTCGGACTAGCAGGCAATGAGCAGTTCTTC
CDR3: CASSFGLAGNEQFF

D: .
size: .
V: TRBV27
J: TRBJ2-5
DNA: TGTGCCAGCAGATTGGGTTGGGGCCAAGAGACCCAGTACTTC
CDR3: CASRLGWGQETQYF

D: .
size: .
V: TRBV28
J: TRBJ2-1
DNA: TGTGCCAGCAGTTCTCCGGGAGTTTACGAGCAGTTCTTC
CDR3: CASSSPGVYEQFF

D: TRBD2
size: .
V: TRBV19
J: TRBJ2-1
DNA: TGTGCCAGTAGTATAGGGGGGGGAGCCCCCTACAATGAGCAGTTCTTC
CDR3: CASSIGGGAPYNEQFF

D: .
size: few
V: TRBV12-3/TRBV12-4
J: TRBJ2-3
DNA: TGTGCCAGCAGACCCGCTATTACTAGCACAGATACGCAGTATTTT
CDR3: CASRPAITSTDTQYF